The clone carrying this T cell receptor beta chain was seen more than once but under ten times. This entry comes from a study of shared clonotypes between healthy human individuals. At the level of the study: Contributing individuals were two females and a few males aged 18 to 49.

The quantity of DNA used in unsorted PBMC replicate PCRs was approximately 320 ng, corresponding to some 31,000 T cell genomes. The table came from immunoSEQ multiplex PCR; TCRdb's copy has only in-frame clones and leaves some out. The top ten hold around 12% of the sample, which has about 560,000 clones, roughly four fifths seen once. There were no recent acute infections or vaccinations among the donors, who were healthy HIV-negative adults. This TCR was recovered from a woman aged 40 to 55 in good health. Some clones in this sample may be carry-over from other donors' samples. What was sequenced was PBMCs.

CDR3 DNA sequence: TGTGCCAGCAGCTTGGCCGACAGTTACCACTATGGCTACACCTTC. Encoded protein: CASSLADSYHYGYTF. The chain links TRBV7-9 to TRBJ1-2; D might be TRBD1 (5 bases). Deletions cut 3 bases from V and 3 bases from J, with 14 bases between. Looked up from germline, CDR1 is SEHNR and CDR2 is FQNEAQ (reference sequence). The CDR3 runs to 15 residues.